The next 15 T cell receptor beta chains were all read from a single sample in a study of cytomegalovirus exposure and HLA in healthy donors. The PCR employed 60 Vbeta primers together with 13 Jbeta primers. Sequencing was performed with immunoSEQ multiplex PCR; in TCRdb, only in-frame clones are kept and a portion is missing. The sample lists approximately 97,000 clones, around four fifths occurring once. Sequencing used PBMCs. These receptors were taken from a man in his forties or fifties in good health and CMV-seronegative.

Only a few counts were recorded for this clone. This CDR3 is CASSLTVFGANVLTF. In nucleotides, the CDR3 is TGTGCCAGCAGCCTCACAGTCTTTGGGGCCAACGTCCTGACTTTC. This chain links TRBV5-6 with TRBJ2-6; D gene unclear. The CDR3 loop spans 15 amino acids. CDR1 and CDR2 from the germline V gene are SGHDT and YYEEEE. V dropped 4 bases and J dropped 3 bases, with 11 bases sitting between them.

The genes are TRBV5-1 and TRBJ2-7, with D possibly TRBD2 on 6 matching bases. The CDR3 spans 16 residues. Trimming cost V 0 bases and J 0 bases, with 13 bases left between them. Germline V gene lookup returns CDR1 SGHRS and CDR2 YFSETQ. The CDR3 bases are TGCGCCAGCAGCTTGGTAGTTGCGGGGATCTCCTACGAGCAGTACTTC. Protein sequence: CASSLVVAGISYEQYF.

The V and J genes are TRBV5-4 and TRBJ2-7; TRBD2 agrees at 7 bases. Germline V gives CDR1 SGHNT, CDR2 YYREEE (reference sequence). J was trimmed by 6 bases and V by 3 bases; bases with no gene match: 15. The CDR3 covers 16 residues. For the CDR3, the DNA is TGTGCCAGCAGCTCGGCTGGCGGGGGAGTTACCCGCGAGCAGTACTTC. Its protein is CASSSAGGGVTREQYF.

The V and J genes are TRBV19 and TRBJ2-3, with D possibly being TRBD1 (6 bases). With 10 bases removed from V and 4 bases from J, the gap between germline ends came to 9 bases. The germline gives CDR1 LNHDA, CDR2 SQIVND (reference sequence). The CDR3 has 11 residues. For the CDR3, the DNA is TGTGCCACCTCAGGGGCAGATACGCAGTATTTT. Translating it yields CATSGADTQYF.

This chain links TRBV19 with TRBJ2-5; 8 bases map to TRBD1. CDR1 is LNHDA, CDR2 SQIVND, per germline (reference sequence). This CDR3 is 14 amino acids long. Trimming at V came to 5 bases and at J to 4 bases, leaving 6 bases not matched to a gene. CDR3 sequence: CASSFTRGRETQYF. DNA for the CDR3: TGTGCCAGTAGTTTCACCAGGGGGCGAGAGACCCAGTACTTC.

V usage is TRBV10-3 and J usage is TRBJ2-1; possible D gene TRBD2, 5 bases. The CDR3 is made up of 15 amino acids. Trimming removed 0 bases at V and 9 bases at J, with 15 bases between. The V gene's germline CDR1 is ENHRY and CDR2 SYGVKD. This CDR3 is CAISESGSLAGEQFF. CDR3 DNA: TGTGCCATCAGTGAGTCTGGGAGTCTTGCGGGTGAGCAGTTCTTC.

This sequence joins TRBV29-1 and TRBJ2-5, with a possible D match to TRBD2 (6 bases). This CDR3 is 16 amino acids long. Germline CDR1 is SQVTM and CDR2 is ANQGSEA. Trimming pared 7 bases from V and 1 base from J, leaving 22 bases between. CDR3 sequence (DNA): TGCAGCGCGGGCTTACCTCTCCCACTAGCCCAAGAGACCCAGTACTTC. It translates to CSAGLPLPLAQETQYF.

This clone has a single count. The chain carries TRBV7-3 and TRBJ1-1; D is uncertain. Trimming removed 4 bases at V and 5 bases at J, with 11 bases between. The V gene's germline CDR1 is SGHTA and CDR2 FQGTGA. There are 13 residues in the CDR3. The DNA of the CDR3 is TGTGCCAGCAGCTACACGCCGGGGACTGAAGCTTTCTTT. Translated: CASSYTPGTEAFF.

The chain joins TRBV30 to TRBJ2-7; 9 nucleotides line up with TRBD2. This CDR3 has 15 residues. V gave up 3 bases and J gave up 5 bases; unmatched junction bases: 11. Per germline, CDR1 GTSNPN and CDR2 SVGIG (reference sequence). Written as DNA, the CDR3 is TGTGCCTGGAGAGACTCCGGGACTAGCTTCCACGAGCAGTACTTC. Translated, it gives CAWRDSGTSFHEQYF.

This sequence joins TRBV19 and TRBJ1-3; possible D gene TRBD1, 6 bases. The length of the CDR3 is 15 residues. CDR1 and CDR2 from the germline V gene are LNHDA and SQIVND (reference sequence). V lost 6 bases, J lost 1 base, and 13 bases lay in between. The CDR3 protein is CASSRGTGSGNTIYF. The CDR3 region has the DNA TGTGCCAGTAGCCGAGGAACAGGGTCTGGAAACACCATATATTTT.

This rearrangement joins TRBV5-1 to TRBJ2-7, with TRBD2 matching 7 bases. The CDR3 consists of 14 residues. CDR1 SGHRS and CDR2 YFSETQ come from the germline V gene. Germline trimming cut 6 bases from V and 6 bases from J; bases unmatched to any gene: 12. The CDR3 is CASTPGVAGVEQYF. DNA of the CDR3: TGCGCCAGCACCCCTGGCGTGGCGGGGGTCGAGCAGTACTTC.

The chain links TRBV30 to TRBJ2-1; TRBD1 aligns across 8 bases. V was pared by 5 bases and J by 3 bases, with 6 bases of the junction left unmatched. This CDR3 is 14 amino acids long. CDR1 is GTSNPN and CDR2 is SVGIG in the germline V gene (reference sequence). The CDR3 is CAWAGQGDYNEQFF. CDR3 bases: TGTGCCTGGGCCGGACAGGGCGACTACAATGAGCAGTTCTTC.

J is TRBJ1-1 and V is TRBV7-9; possibly TRBD1 for D (6 bases). Looked up from germline, CDR1 is SEHNR and CDR2 is FQNEAQ (reference sequence). V was shortened by 5 bases and J by 1 base, with 8 bases between the two germline ends. This CDR3 region has 13 residues. In DNA, the CDR3 is TGTGCCAGCAGCCAGACAGGGAACACTGAAGCTTTCTTT. Protein: CASSQTGNTEAFF.

This chain joins TRBV5-1 and TRBJ2-3; D remains unclear. Per the germline V gene, CDR1 is SGHRS and CDR2 is YFSETQ. This CDR3 region has 13 residues. The V and J ends lost 0 bases and 6 bases respectively, with 8 bases between them. CDR3 residues: CASSLAPGDTQYF. CDR3 sequence (DNA): TGCGCCAGCAGCTTGGCCCCCGGGGATACGCAGTATTTT.

The CDR3 region is CASALGGVQPQHF. Here the CDR3 DNA reads TGTGCTAGTGCCCTGGGCGGGGTTCAGCCCCAGCATTTT. This chain links TRBV12-5 with TRBJ1-5, with D unclear. Deletions cut 7 bases from V and 6 bases from J, with 13 bases between. The germline CDR1 and CDR2 sequences are LGHNT and FRNRAP. The CDR3 is 13 amino acids.